The next 10 T cell receptor beta chains were all read from a single sample in a study of OX40 agonist ivuxolimab in advanced cancers. Receptor amplification or capture employed the immunoSEQ multiplex PCR assay. TCRdb obtained this table from immuneACCESS and retained in-frame rearrangements with V and J assigned. These tables miss some clones; where compared with another copy, unresolved V genes account for less than half of the shortfall, and the remainder is unexplained. The sample table holds more than 70,000 clones, of which about four fifths were seen once. Approximately 5.1% of the sample is taken by the ten largest. The specimen comprised CD4+ or CD8+ T cells sorted from blood, sampled in a trial of the OX40 agonist ivuxolimab. These TCRs come from an adult with an advanced solid tumor such as melanoma, head and neck, liver or kidney cancer.

The chain carries TRBV7-2 and TRBJ1-1; no definite D call. The CDR3 is made up of 13 amino acids. CDR1 and CDR2 from the germline V gene are SGHTA and FQGNSA. The V gene lost 7 bases and the J gene lost 3 bases, with 12 bases spanning the gap. The CDR3 DNA is TGTGCCAGCACGGGGTGGAGGGACACTGAAGCTTTCTTT. This encodes CASTGWRDTEAFF.

The V and J genes are TRBV5-1 and TRBJ2-7; D remains ambiguous. The CDR3 consists of 13 residues. The V and J ends lost 0 bases and 3 bases respectively, with 7 bases between them. CDR1 is SGHRS, CDR2 YFSETQ, per germline. The CDR3 here is CASSLVVGYEQYF. CDR3 nucleotides: TGCGCCAGCAGCTTGGTCGTGGGCTACGAGCAGTACTTC.

The chain uses TRBV29-1 and TRBJ2-5; tentative D call: TRBD2 (7 bases). The CDR3 totals 12 residues. V shed 6 bases and J shed 5 bases, with 13 bases lying between them. Germline V gives CDR1 SQVTM, CDR2 ANQGSEA. The CDR3 region has the DNA TGCAGCGTCCTTGGCGGGGGCGAGACCCAGTACTTC. It translates to CSVLGGGETQYF.

The gene calls are TRBV19 and TRBJ2-7, with D unclear. The V end was cut by 5 bases, the J end by 6 bases, with 11 bases between. Germline V gene data show CDR1 as LNHDA and CDR2 as SQIVND (reference sequence). The CDR3 runs to 12 residues. The CDR3 DNA is TGTGCCAGTAGTCTTCCCGATGGCGAGCAGTACTTC. Encoded protein: CASSLPDGEQYF.

The chain is built from TRBV18 and TRBJ2-1; perhaps TRBD2 as D (5 bases). From germline, CDR1 is KGHSH and CDR2 LQKENI. There are 15 residues in the CDR3. Trimming took off 6 bases at V and 0 bases at J, with 12 bases between the two ends. The CDR3 region is CASSQDSSSYNEQFF. CDR3 DNA sequence: TGTGCCAGCTCTCAGGACTCGAGCTCCTACAATGAGCAGTTCTTC.

The gene calls are TRBV5-1 and TRBJ1-2; 8 bases align to TRBD1. CDR1 is SGHRS and CDR2 is YFSETQ in the germline V gene. V lost 0 bases and J lost 6; bases outside the gene matches: 4. CDR3 size: 14 residues. CDR3 sequence (DNA): TGCGCCAGCAGCTTGGGGACAGGGTCCCATGGCTACACCTTC. Its protein is CASSLGTGSHGYTF.

The J gene is TRBJ1-3, the V gene TRBV5-4; D gene uncertain. Germline V gives CDR1 SGHNT, CDR2 YYREEE (reference sequence). V gave up 4 bases and J gave up 0 bases, with 14 bases separating them. The CDR3 runs to 16 residues. CDR3 protein: CASSPRTVSSGNTIYF. The CDR3 DNA follows: TGTGCCAGCAGCCCGCGGACGGTCAGCTCTGGAAACACCATATATTTT.

The rearrangement links TRBV7-2 to TRBJ2-7, with D tentatively TRBD1 (5 bases). The CDR3 totals 17 residues. The germline V gene encodes CDR1 SGHTA and CDR2 FQGNSA. V dropped 1 base and J dropped 2 bases, with 18 bases sitting between them. CDR3 protein: CASSLGSGEGRAYEQYF. In DNA form, the CDR3 reads TGTGCCAGCAGCTTAGGCAGTGGGGAAGGCAGGGCCTACGAGCAGTACTTC.

This clone has just a few counts. The chain combines TRBV2 with TRBJ2-5, with 8 bases lining up with TRBD1. Losses at the gene ends were 8 bases for V and 5 bases for J; bases not matched to a gene: 4. The CDR3 spans 12 residues. Germline V gives CDR1 SNHLY, CDR2 FYNNEI. The CDR3 DNA follows: TGTGCCAGCCAGGGGGCCGGGGAGACCCAGTACTTC. The encoded protein is CASQGAGETQYF.

The CDR3, as DNA: TGTGCCAGCAGTTTTAGCGGGGGAGCACAGTTCTTC. It yields the protein CASSFSGGAQFF. The chain links TRBV27 to TRBJ2-1; 9 bases map to TRBD2. V lost 3 bases, J lost 13 bases, and 4 bases stayed unmatched. Germline V gene lookup returns CDR1 MNHEY and CDR2 SMNVEV (reference sequence). The CDR3 is made up of 12 amino acids.